This T cell receptor beta chain was observed in a study of shared clonotypes between healthy human individuals. Study-wide context: Aged 18 to 49, the donors were a couple of women and a few men. Study observations and caveats: Memory subsets had estimated richness that was generally smaller than that of naive subsets. Clonotypes that were shared across several donors made up roughly 5.2% of naive CD4 clonotypes.

The CDR3 runs to 16 residues. Germline CDR1 MNHNS, CDR2 SASEGT. V was cut by 3 bases and J by 0 bases, with 12 bases left in between. Naive CD8 cells lacked CD45RO, underwent positive selection for CCR7 and left out terminally differentiated effector memory CD45RA+ cells. Healthy adults negative for HIV, lacking recent acute infections or vaccinations, served as donors. Sequenced by immunoSEQ multiplex PCR; TCRdb stores in-frame clones only, minus some. The data hold about 2 million clones, with over 85% observed a single time. Regarding this clone: Its target is unknown.

The sample comprised naive CD8+ T cells sorted from blood. The clonotype comes from a man younger than 35 in good health. The V and J genes are TRBV6-1 and TRBJ1-5; D is perhaps TRBD1 (5 bases). The CDR3 loop is CASSDWEGYSNQPQHF. The CDR3 region has the DNA TGTGCCAGCAGTGACTGGGAGGGGTATAGCAATCAGCCCCAGCATTTT.